What follows is one T cell receptor (beta chain) and its context. The data stem from a study of T cell changes during pregnancy in multiple sclerosis. Profiling relied on immunoSEQ multiplex PCR, and the TCRdb table lists in-frame clones only, not all of them. This sample has over 60,000 clones; around 97% occur once, and the top ten carry 2% to 2.5%. Trimming pared 8 bases from V and 5 bases from J, leaving 12 bases between. Per germline, CDR1 SEHNR and CDR2 FQNEAQ (reference sequence). The CDR3 extends over 12 amino acids. The chain has TRBV7-9 and TRBJ2-5; TRBD2 is a possible D gene (6 bases). The source is a female donor with multiple sclerosis, enrolled in a pregnancy study. Sample: CD8+ T cells from peripheral blood mononuclear cells, taken after pregnancy. The CDR3 sequence: CASSVAVETQYF. In DNA form, the CDR3 reads TGTGCCAGCTCCGTAGCGGTGGAGACCCAGTACTTC.